Listed below are T cell receptor beta chains from one sample, sequenced in a study of blood T cell repertoires in COVID-19. Assay: immunoSEQ multiplex PCR; the TCRdb copy retains only in-frame clones and omits some. This table holds 150,000 or so clones, about four fifths found once. Sequences were obtained from PBMCs or T cells enriched from blood (not recorded which). The receptors were sampled from a man between 45 and 60 years old who had recovered from COVID-19. Each CDR3 is given with its conserved first and last residue. D genes are given only for firm matches. Part of the rows lack a size; the others show once, few, many or a class for expanded clones.

j_gene: TRBJ2-1; abundance: NA; v_gene: TRBV19; d_gene: TRBD2; CDR3aa: CASSPGTSALAGEQFF; CDR3nt: TGTGCCAGTAGTCCCGGGACTAGCGCGCTGGCGGGTGAGCAGTTCTTC
j_gene: TRBJ2-1; abundance: NA; v_gene: TRBV20-1; d_gene: NA; CDR3aa: CSASDLATEQFF; CDR3nt: TGCAGTGCTAGTGATCTAGCCACCGAGCAGTTCTTC
j_gene: TRBJ2-7; abundance: NA; v_gene: TRBV2; d_gene: TRBD1; CDR3aa: CASSGQGNLYF; CDR3nt: TGTGCCAGCAGTGGACAGGGGAATCTGTACTTC
j_gene: TRBJ2-3; abundance: NA; v_gene: TRBV5-1; d_gene: NA; CDR3aa: CASSPGTSTDTQYF; CDR3nt: TGCGCCAGCAGCCCCGGGACTAGCACAGATACGCAGTATTTT
j_gene: TRBJ1-2; abundance: NA; v_gene: TRBV10-3; d_gene: TRBD1; CDR3aa: CAINRDRANYGYTF; CDR3nt: TGTGCCATCAATCGGGACAGGGCGAACTATGGCTACACCTTC
j_gene: TRBJ1-5; abundance: NA; v_gene: TRBV5-1; d_gene: TRBD1; CDR3aa: CASSLARDRGLPQPQHF; CDR3nt: TGCGCCAGCAGCTTGGCGAGGGACAGGGGGCTCCCTCAGCCCCAGCATTTT
j_gene: TRBJ1-3; abundance: NA; v_gene: TRBV11-1; d_gene: TRBD1; CDR3aa: CASSDRGSGNTIYF; CDR3nt: TGTGCCAGCAGCGACAGGGGCTCTGGAAACACCATATATTTT
j_gene: TRBJ1-6; abundance: NA; v_gene: TRBV25-1; d_gene: NA; CDR3aa: CASSEYGGTKINSPLHF; CDR3nt: TGTGCCAGCAGTGAATATGGCGGCACCAAGATTAATTCACCCCTCCACTTT
j_gene: TRBJ2-3; abundance: NA; v_gene: TRBV24-1; d_gene: TRBD1; CDR3aa: CATSDWGTIPGQSTDTQYF; CDR3nt: TGTGCCACCAGTGATTGGGGGACGATACCGGGACAGAGCACAGATACGCAGTATTTT
j_gene: TRBJ1-4; abundance: NA; v_gene: TRBV7-6; d_gene: NA; CDR3aa: CASSLVGQNNEKLFF; CDR3nt: TGTGCCAGCAGCTTGGTTGGACAGAATAATGAAAAACTGTTTTTT
j_gene: TRBJ2-2; abundance: NA; v_gene: TRBV2; d_gene: NA; CDR3aa: CASTTDYLNTGELFF; CDR3nt: TGTGCCAGCACCACGGACTATTTAAACACCGGGGAGCTGTTTTTT
j_gene: TRBJ2-3; abundance: NA; v_gene: TRBV5-5; d_gene: NA; CDR3aa: CASSLGRGRGQGTDTQYF; CDR3nt: TGTGCCAGCAGCCTGGGGCGGGGTAGGGGGCAGGGTACGGATACGCAGTATTTT
j_gene: TRBJ1-1; abundance: few; v_gene: TRBV3-1/TRBV3-2; d_gene: TRBD1; CDR3aa: CASSQATGGPTEAFF; CDR3nt: TGTGCCAGCAGCCAAGCCACAGGGGGACCCACTGAAGCTTTCTTT
j_gene: TRBJ2-7; abundance: NA; v_gene: TRBV11-3; d_gene: TRBD1; CDR3aa: CASSLGTGSEQYF; CDR3nt: TGTGCCAGCAGCTTAGGGACAGGGTCGGAGCAGTACTTC
j_gene: TRBJ1-1; abundance: NA; v_gene: TRBV28; d_gene: NA; CDR3aa: CASSLHPGNTEAFF; CDR3nt: TGTGCCAGCAGCCTACACCCGGGGAACACTGAAGCTTTCTTT
j_gene: TRBJ1-2; abundance: NA; v_gene: TRBV3-1/TRBV3-2; d_gene: NA; CDR3aa: CASSQVGGTHYGYTF; CDR3nt: TGTGCCAGCAGCCAAGTGGGAGGGACTCACTATGGCTACACCTTC
j_gene: TRBJ1-1; abundance: few; v_gene: TRBV18; d_gene: TRBD1; CDR3aa: CASSLRDRGITEAFF; CDR3nt: TGTGCCAGCTCACTAAGGGACAGGGGTATCACTGAAGCTTTCTTT
j_gene: TRBJ1-4; abundance: NA; v_gene: TRBV6-4; d_gene: TRBD1; CDR3aa: CASSEVGQGACKLFF; CDR3nt: TGTGCCAGCAGTGAGGTGGGACAGGGGGCTTGCAAACTGTTTTTT
j_gene: TRBJ1-6; abundance: once; v_gene: TRBV5-3; d_gene: TRBD1; CDR3aa: CARSPGQGHSPLHF; CDR3nt: TGTGCCAGAAGCCCGGGACAGGGGCATTCACCCCTCCACTTT
j_gene: TRBJ1-6; abundance: NA; v_gene: TRBV2; d_gene: NA; CDR3aa: CASSEWGGNSPLHF; CDR3nt: TGTGCCAGCAGTGAATGGGGGGGAAATTCACCCCTCCACTTT
j_gene: TRBJ2-5; abundance: NA; v_gene: TRBV7-2; d_gene: NA; CDR3aa: CASSSDRSKGETQYF; CDR3nt: TGTGCCAGCAGCTCCGACCGATCAAAGGGGGAGACCCAGTACTTC
j_gene: TRBJ2-1; abundance: once; v_gene: TRBV19; d_gene: NA; CDR3aa: CASSKPGQVDNEQFF; CDR3nt: TGTGCCAGTAGTAAACCGGGACAAGTGGACAATGAGCAGTTCTTC
j_gene: TRBJ1-4; abundance: once; v_gene: TRBV19; d_gene: TRBD1; CDR3aa: CAIGGQSINEKLFF; CDR3nt: TGTGCCATCGGGGGACAGAGCATAAATGAAAAACTGTTTTTT
j_gene: TRBJ2-2; abundance: NA; v_gene: TRBV7-9; d_gene: TRBD1; CDR3aa: CASSLGQGVTGELFF; CDR3nt: TGTGCCAGCAGCTTAGGACAGGGAGTCACCGGGGAGCTGTTTTTT
j_gene: TRBJ1-4; abundance: NA; v_gene: TRBV7-2; d_gene: TRBD1; CDR3aa: CASSSGTDLNEKLFF; CDR3nt: TGTGCCAGCAGCTCCGGGACAGACCTTAATGAAAAACTGTTTTTT
j_gene: TRBJ1-6; abundance: NA; v_gene: TRBV19; d_gene: NA; CDR3aa: CASTMGGGNSPLHF; CDR3nt: TGTGCCAGTACCATGGGGGGGGGCAATTCACCCCTCCACTTT
j_gene: TRBJ2-7; abundance: NA; v_gene: TRBV6-6; d_gene: TRBD2; CDR3aa: CASTSGGREQYF; CDR3nt: TGTGCCAGCACCAGCGGGGGTAGGGAGCAGTACTTC
j_gene: TRBJ2-5; abundance: once; v_gene: TRBV28; d_gene: TRBD1; CDR3aa: CASSSTGTDKETQYF; CDR3nt: TGTGCCAGCAGTTCGACCGGGACAGATAAAGAGACCCAGTACTTC